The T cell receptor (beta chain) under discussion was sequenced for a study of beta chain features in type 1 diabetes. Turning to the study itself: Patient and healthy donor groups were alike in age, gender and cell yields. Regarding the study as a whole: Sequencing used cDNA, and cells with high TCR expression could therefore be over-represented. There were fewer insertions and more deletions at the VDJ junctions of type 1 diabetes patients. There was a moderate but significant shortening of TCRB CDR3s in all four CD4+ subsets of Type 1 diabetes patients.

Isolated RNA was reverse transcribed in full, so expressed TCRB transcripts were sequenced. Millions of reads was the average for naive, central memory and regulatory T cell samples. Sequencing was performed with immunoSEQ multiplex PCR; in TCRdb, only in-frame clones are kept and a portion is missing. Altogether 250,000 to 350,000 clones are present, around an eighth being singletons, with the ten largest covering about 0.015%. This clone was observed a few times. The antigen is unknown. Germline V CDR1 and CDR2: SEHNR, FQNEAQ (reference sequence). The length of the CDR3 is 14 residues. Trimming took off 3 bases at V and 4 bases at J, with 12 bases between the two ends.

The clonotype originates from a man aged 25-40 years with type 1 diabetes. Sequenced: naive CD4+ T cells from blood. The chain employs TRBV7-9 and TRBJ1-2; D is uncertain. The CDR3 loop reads CASSFSGVGYGYTF. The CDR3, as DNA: TGTGCCAGCAGCTTTTCCGGGGTCGGCTATGGCTACACCTTC.